This record looks at one TCR beta chain sequence and its context. This clone's antigen is unknown. There are no base qualities to consult, and no much larger clone falls within one base. The record originates from a study of identical twins (TCRdb year 2016). About the investigation overall: The study deep-sequenced TCR alpha and beta repertoires from monozygotic twins, unrelated adults of various ages and cord blood to test whether fetal clonotypes persist. To rule out contamination, the twin experiments were replicated at different times with different library preparation protocols.

Every donor was a healthy Caucasian. The twin cohort consisted of three pairs of female monozygotic twins, all aged roughly 18 to 30 years. RNA for TCR libraries was isolated from peripheral blood mononuclear cells. The method behind the library was 5' RACE. Sequencer: Illumina HiSeq 2000. Template switching added a universal primer binding site, and the final cDNA carried a unique molecular identifier that allowed TCR cDNA molecules to be counted accurately. Specific primers in the conserved constant-segment region were used to synthesize first-strand cDNA for TCR alpha and beta chains. To control for contamination, every cDNA library was double barcoded, receiving both a SMART-Mk sample barcode and Illumina barcodes. Two successive PCR steps introduced TruSeq adapter sequences along with Illumina sample barcodes. TCR alpha and beta cDNA libraries were sequenced on the Illumina HiSeq platform with custom primers. On the study's bioinformatics: MiGEC processed the raw reads to extract unique molecular identifiers, while MiXCR was used to determine the CDR3 positions. For each individual, recombination models were inferred using an EM algorithm with the repgenHMM and IGoR tools. The analysis of shared clonotypes was done with the tcR package in R, with sharing normalized by the product of cloneset sizes. Out-of-frame nonproductive sequences were analyzed to study raw recombination free of thymic and clonal selection effects. The raw public data were reprocessed by TCRdb itself: fastp quality trimming at Q25, MiXCR clonotype calling, in-frame beta chains only. Entries are consolidated by CDR3 protein sequence, retaining the most common genes and DNA. The V and J calls were not made by the authors but by TCRdb's processing. The sample contains just under 650,000 distinct CDR3 sequences, roughly 7.1% of them found a single time. The top ten constitute 1.6% of the sample.

The study at large found these results: Abundant cord blood beta clonotypes carried fewer insertions; young adult naive repertoires showed a weaker similar trend, while memory repertoires showed none. Compared with coincidental sharing between unrelated individuals, an excess of low generation-probability sequences was observed among out-of-frame TCR alpha sequences shared between twins. Recombination models systematically underestimated out-of-frame TCR alpha sharing in monozygotic twins but agreed with sharing between unrelated individuals. Zero-insertion analyses could be partly confounded by invariant T cells such as MAIT and iNKT, though diverse VJ usage argued against such confounding for most clonotypes. The excess sharing between twins in beta out-of-frame sequences was weaker because fewer shared sequences reduced the signal-to-noise ratio. Because the same donors could not be followed over many years, the conclusions relied on cross-sectional statistical analysis.

A further study also used this sample, focusing on yellow fever vaccine responses in identical twins. Taken from the second paper: The T cell response to vaccination in identical twins was reported by the authors to appear partly convergent and partly personalized. Focusing on identical twins, the study followed the T cell clones that responded to the vaccine, and did so with precision.

Sequencing was carried out using PBMCs. The clonotype comes from a woman aged 18-29 years in good health.

The DNA is TGCAGTGCTAGAGATCCGATGATTAGGGTCTCTGGGGCCAACGTCCTGACTTTC. Its protein is CSARDPMIRVSGANVLTF. The rearranged segments are TRBV20-1 and TRBJ2-6, with the identity of the D gene unclear. The V and J ends are trimmed by 0 bases and 0 bases, leaving 15 bases between them. CDR1 and CDR2 (DFQATT, SNEGSKA) derive from the germline V gene (reference sequence). The CDR3 spans 18 residues, from the cysteine through the phenylalanine. Only CDR3 DNA is held: 54 bases, read in frame from base 1.